Listed below are T cell receptor beta chains from one sample, sequenced in a study of T-cell reconstitution after alpha-beta-depleted transplantation in children. TCRdb re-called the PCR reads with MiXCR, one entry per CDR3 protein. This repertoire shows more than 400,000 distinct CDR3 sequences, around two fifths found once; its top ten account for about 30%. The source material was PBMCs, sampled before TCRalphabeta/CD19-depleted stem cell transplant. These receptor sequences come from a girl aged 2 to 10 with aplastic anemia, due to receive a stem cell transplant. Each CDR3 is given with its conserved first and last residue. Fields, in order: D gene, V gene, J gene, clone size, CDR3 DNA, CDR3 protein. The D gene is left open where the match is weak. The size of a clone is reported for some rows only, either as once, few or many, or as a class for expanded clones.

.,TRBV5-1,TRBJ2-1,.,TGCGCCAGCAGCTTTAGGGGGGGCCGTGACAATGAGCAGTTCTTC,CASSFRGGRDNEQFF
TRBD2,TRBV12-3/TRBV12-4,TRBJ2-3,few,TGTGCCAGCAGTTTACTAGGCGGGGGGGCCCGTAGCACAGATACGCAGTATTTT,CASSLLGGGARSTDTQYF
.,TRBV7-6,TRBJ1-2,.,TGTGCCAGCAGCTTAGCGGACGGAACTAACTATGGCTACACCTTC,CASSLADGTNYGYTF
.,TRBV16,TRBJ1-2,.,TGTGCCAGCAGCCAATGGGAAGAAGGCTACACCTTC,CASSQWEEGYTF
.,TRBV10-3,TRBJ2-3,few,TGTGCCACCCAAGAGACTACCCTCACAGATACGCAGTATTTT,CATQETTLTDTQYF
TRBD1,TRBV7-1,TRBJ2-7,.,TGTGCCAGCAGCTCCCGACAGGGCGGCGGCGAGCAGTACTTC,CASSSRQGGGEQYF
.,TRBV4-2,TRBJ2-1,few,TGTGCCAGCAGCCAAGACCAGGGGTCCTACAATGAGCAGTTCTTC,CASSQDQGSYNEQFF
.,TRBV7-8,TRBJ2-7,.,TGTGCCAGCAGCTTAAGGCTAGGATATATAGACTCCTACGAGCAGTACTTC,CASSLRLGYIDSYEQYF
.,TRBV7-9,TRBJ2-3,many,TGTGCCAGCAGCTTCGGCGGTACGCAGTATTTT,CASSFGGTQYF
.,TRBV5-1,TRBJ2-1,few,TGCGCCAGCAGGATAGGAGGGGCCGGTGAGCAGTTCTTC,CASRIGGAGEQFF
.,TRBV27,TRBJ1-4,few,TGTGCCAGCAGGCGGACGATGGCCGAGGGAGAAAAACTGTTTTTT,CASRRTMAEGEKLFF
.,TRBV7-3,TRBJ1-1,.,TGTGCCAGCAGCTCTCGACAGAACACTGAAGCTTTCTTT,CASSSRQNTEAFF
TRBD2,TRBV7-6,TRBJ2-7,.,TGTGCCAGCAGCACCCGGGACTACGCCTACGAGCAGTACTTC,CASSTRDYAYEQYF
.,TRBV5-6,TRBJ1-1,few,TGTGCCAGCAGCTTGGGGGACCAAGAAGCTTTCTTT,CASSLGDQEAFF
.,TRBV5-1,TRBJ2-5,.,TGCGCCAGCAGCTTCGAAGGGTCGGAGACCCAGTACTTC,CASSFEGSETQYF